The rows below give T cell receptor beta chains drawn from one sample of a study of blood T cell repertoires in COVID-19. Measured with immunoSEQ multiplex PCR; TCRdb has only the in-frame clones, and not every one. The sample contains approximately 230,000 clones, about 85% of which appear only once. Source material: peripheral blood. The receptors originated from a man aged 18 to 29 with active or convalescent COVID-19. The CDR3 runs from the conserved cysteine through the conserved F or W.

len: 15; v_gene: TRBV3-1/TRBV3-2; CDR3aa: CASSHLSGENNEQFF
len: 16; v_gene: TRBV7-2; CDR3aa: CASSVTGGRNNQPQHF
len: 17; v_gene: TRBV6-4; CDR3aa: CASSDSPPSSGANVLTF
len: 15; v_gene: TRBV25-1; CDR3aa: CASSEYGGRALEQYF
len: 14; v_gene: TRBV9; CDR3aa: CASSIGQGVYEQYF
len: 17; v_gene: TRBV19; CDR3aa: CASSTASGGYSNQPQHF
len: 15; v_gene: TRBV11-2; CDR3aa: CASSLGRASGYEQYF
len: 13; v_gene: TRBV5-1; CDR3aa: CASSSGGGQPQHF
len: 13; v_gene: TRBV19; CDR3aa: CASSIVASQPQHF
len: 14; v_gene: TRBV6-5; CDR3aa: CAFGQGILTGELFF
len: 18; v_gene: TRBV7-2; CDR3aa: CASSLGSDLGDRPLGYTF
len: 16; v_gene: TRBV5-1; CDR3aa: CASSSSTSGGVETQYF
len: 13; v_gene: TRBV3-1/TRBV3-2; CDR3aa: CASSLADNEKLFF
len: 17; v_gene: TRBV9; CDR3aa: CASSPRTSGRATDTQYF
len: 14; v_gene: TRBV9; CDR3aa: CASSVRGQGNEQFF
len: 16; v_gene: TRBV28; CDR3aa: CATTPLAGGLTDTQYF
len: 17; v_gene: TRBV27; CDR3aa: CASSPKTGGSGNQPQHF
len: 15; v_gene: TRBV10-3; CDR3aa: CAIREDRGFRYEQYF
len: 13; v_gene: TRBV5-1; CDR3aa: CASSSGGYTEAFF
len: 13; v_gene: TRBV6-1; CDR3aa: CASSDLWAGGQYF
len: 16; v_gene: TRBV10-2; CDR3aa: CASSVLGQGLAGELFF
len: 16; v_gene: TRBV3-1/TRBV3-2; CDR3aa: CASSHRTTGAYNEQFF
len: 15; v_gene: TRBV5-4; CDR3aa: CASSRTGTSTDTQYF
len: 14; v_gene: TRBV19; CDR3aa: CASNPTGTFYGYTF
len: 15; v_gene: TRBV7-2; CDR3aa: CASSMESSYNSPLHF
len: 15; v_gene: TRBV7-6; CDR3aa: CASSLMLGGNQPQHF
len: 15; v_gene: TRBV9; CDR3aa: CASSVGAGAQRVQFF
len: 13; v_gene: TRBV29-1; CDR3aa: CSGRQGSVAEAFF
len: 16; v_gene: TRBV7-7; CDR3aa: CASSSLPRPGTGELFF
len: 13; v_gene: TRBV7-2; CDR3aa: CASSTYSEGEQYF
len: 14; v_gene: TRBV4-1; CDR3aa: CASSQDPSGETQYF
len: 13; v_gene: TRBV5-1; CDR3aa: CASSLQENTEAFF
len: 15; v_gene: TRBV9; CDR3aa: CASSSTGTRNQPQHF
len: 14; v_gene: TRBV5-1; CDR3aa: CASGDSGSTDTQYF
len: 17; v_gene: TRBV7-2; CDR3aa: CASSLEMTGPSTDTQYF
len: 15; v_gene: TRBV7-2; CDR3aa: CASSLALGLAGEKYF
len: 13; v_gene: TRBV2; CDR3aa: CASTEQGNYGYTF
len: 16; v_gene: TRBV6-5; CDR3aa: CASSYGRTGTGQPQHF
len: 13; v_gene: TRBV12-3/TRBV12-4; CDR3aa: CASRRGGGPEAFF
len: 13; v_gene: TRBV6-2/TRBV6-3; CDR3aa: CASSYEGGGAAFF
len: 11; v_gene: TRBV6-5; CDR3aa: CASRGRGNAFF
len: 14; v_gene: TRBV2; CDR3aa: CATAPGLSSYEQYF
len: 14; v_gene: TRBV7-9; CDR3aa: CASSLAGRGSPLHF
len: 16; v_gene: TRBV6-2/TRBV6-3; CDR3aa: CASSYAPPLYQETQYF
len: 16; v_gene: TRBV29-1; CDR3aa: CSVEAVGDIRRYGYTF
len: 13; v_gene: TRBV29-1; CDR3aa: CSVKQGGVTEAFF
len: 13; v_gene: TRBV6-2/TRBV6-3; CDR3aa: CASSYYTYNEQFF
len: 16; v_gene: TRBV9; CDR3aa: CASSPHPSGIPYEQYF
len: 13; v_gene: TRBV5-1; CDR3aa: CASSLDGGPGNTF
len: 15; v_gene: TRBV19; CDR3aa: CASSISETLAGGYTF
len: 15; v_gene: TRBV9; CDR3aa: CASSMGQGRLIEQYF
len: 14; v_gene: TRBV15; CDR3aa: CATSRAGSYFEQFF
len: 16; v_gene: TRBV6-5; CDR3aa: CASSYSGTPSYNEQFF
len: 15; v_gene: TRBV29-1; CDR3aa: CSVVLAGGPGNEQFF
len: 14; v_gene: TRBV20-1; CDR3aa: CSASGTGGNEKLFF